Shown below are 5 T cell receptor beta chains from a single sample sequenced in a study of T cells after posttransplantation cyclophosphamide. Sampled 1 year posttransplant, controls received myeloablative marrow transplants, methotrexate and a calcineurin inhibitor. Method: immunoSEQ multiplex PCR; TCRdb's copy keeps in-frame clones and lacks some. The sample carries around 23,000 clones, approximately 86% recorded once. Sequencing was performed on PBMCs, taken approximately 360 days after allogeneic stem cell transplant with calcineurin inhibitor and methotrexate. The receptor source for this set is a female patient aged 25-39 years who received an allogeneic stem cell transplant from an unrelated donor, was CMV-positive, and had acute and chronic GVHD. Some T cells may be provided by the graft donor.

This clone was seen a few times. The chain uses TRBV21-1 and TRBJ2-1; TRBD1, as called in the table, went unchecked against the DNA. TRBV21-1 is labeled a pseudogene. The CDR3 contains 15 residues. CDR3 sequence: CASSKRRKGVNEQFF. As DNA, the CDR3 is TGTGCCAGCAGCAAAAGAAGGAAGGGGGTTAATGAGCAGTTCTTC.

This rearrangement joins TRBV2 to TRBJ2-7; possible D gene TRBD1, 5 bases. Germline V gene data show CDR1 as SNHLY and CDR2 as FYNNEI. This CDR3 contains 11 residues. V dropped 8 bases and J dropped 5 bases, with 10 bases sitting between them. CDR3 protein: CASAGSHEQYF. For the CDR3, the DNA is TGTGCCAGCGCAGGGTCCCACGAGCAGTACTTC.

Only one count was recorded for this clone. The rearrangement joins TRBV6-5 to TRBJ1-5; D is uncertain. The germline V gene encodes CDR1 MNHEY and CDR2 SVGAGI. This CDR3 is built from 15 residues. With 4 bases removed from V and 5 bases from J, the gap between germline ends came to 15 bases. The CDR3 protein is CASSSAGWVDQPQHF. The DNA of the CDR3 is TGTGCCAGCAGTTCCGCGGGGTGGGTAGATCAGCCCCAGCATTTT.

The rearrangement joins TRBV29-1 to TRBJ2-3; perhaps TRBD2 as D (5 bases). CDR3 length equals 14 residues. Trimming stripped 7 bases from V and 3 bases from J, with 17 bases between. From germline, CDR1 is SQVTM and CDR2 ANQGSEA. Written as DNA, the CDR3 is TGCAGCGCTGCCATCGGAGGTGTAACAGATACGCAGTATTTT. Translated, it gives CSAAIGGVTDTQYF.

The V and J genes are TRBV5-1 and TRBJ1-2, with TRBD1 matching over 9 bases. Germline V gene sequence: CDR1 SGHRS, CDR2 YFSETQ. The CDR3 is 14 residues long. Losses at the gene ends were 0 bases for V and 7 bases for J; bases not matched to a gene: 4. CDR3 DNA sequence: TGCGCCAGCAGCTTGGACAGGGGGCTTGGTGGCTACACCTTC. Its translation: CASSLDRGLGGYTF.